This T cell receptor beta chain was captured in a study of lymphopenia after photon versus proton radiotherapy. Study-level findings and limits: Survival link was tested only in deceased patients; proton benefit remains a possibility. Post-nadir diversity loss with photons came from oligoclonal expansion, particularly CD8+ Temra cells. Under photons, naive T cells and diversity fell while effector/memory populations rose. Post-nadir TCR diversity decline inversely tracked overall survival among those who died.

For this clone: Antigen specificity is unknown.

This table comes from immunoSEQ multiplex PCR, and its TCRdb copy is limited to in-frame clones, with some not included. The table shows about 50,000 clones, with roughly nine tenths occurring only once. The sample here was peripheral blood, taken from a patient treated with photon-based radiotherapy. This TCR derives from a woman aged 40 to 55 with cholangiocarcinoma.

CDR3 protein: CASSFRLAGDTDTQYF. Here the CDR3 DNA reads TGTGCCAGCAGCTTTCGACTAGCGGGAGACACAGATACGCAGTATTTT. The J gene is TRBJ2-3, the V gene TRBV5-4; 12 bases match TRBD2. Per the germline V gene, CDR1 is SGHNT and CDR2 is YYREEE (reference sequence). There are 16 residues in the CDR3. The trim removed 2 bases at V and 2 bases at J, leaving 3 bases unmatched. The whole variable domain, remainder taken from reference TRBV5-4 and TRBJ2-3, is ETGVTQSPTHLIKTRGQQVTLRCSSQSGHNTVSWYQQALGQGPQFIFQYYREEENGRGNFPPRFSGLQFPNYSSELNVNALELDDSALYLCASSFRLAGDTDTQYFGPGTRLTVL.